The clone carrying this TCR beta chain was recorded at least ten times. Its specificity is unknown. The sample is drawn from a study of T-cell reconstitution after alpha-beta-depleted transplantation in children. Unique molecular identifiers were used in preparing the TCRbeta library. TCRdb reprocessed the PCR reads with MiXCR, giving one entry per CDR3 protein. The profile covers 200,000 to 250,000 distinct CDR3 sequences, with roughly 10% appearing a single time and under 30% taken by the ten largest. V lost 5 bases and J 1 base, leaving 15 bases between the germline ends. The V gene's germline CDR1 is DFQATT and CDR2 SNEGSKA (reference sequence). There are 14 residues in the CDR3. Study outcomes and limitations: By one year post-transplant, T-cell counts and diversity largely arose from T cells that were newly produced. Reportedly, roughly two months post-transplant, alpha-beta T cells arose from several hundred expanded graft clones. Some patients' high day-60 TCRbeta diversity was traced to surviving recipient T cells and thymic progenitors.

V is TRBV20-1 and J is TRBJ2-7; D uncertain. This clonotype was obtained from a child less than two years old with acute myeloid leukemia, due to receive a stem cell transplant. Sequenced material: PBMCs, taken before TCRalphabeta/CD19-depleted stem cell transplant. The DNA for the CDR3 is TGCAGTGCTCCGCGGCTAGTGGGGTCCTACGAGCAGTACTTC. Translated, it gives CSAPRLVGSYEQYF.